These 6 T cell receptor beta chains originate from one sample sequenced in a study of regulatory T cells in long-lasting Graves disease. Building the TCR beta libraries relied on iRepertoire HTBI primers, and CDR3 regions underwent Arm-PCR. TCRdb fed the multiplex PCR reads into MiXCR, producing one record per CDR3 protein. The sample records about 450,000 distinct CDR3 sequences, about 17% being singletons. The time point was: newly diagnosed GD, antithyroid drugs for less than 3 months. Scientists built the TCR library using RNA that was extracted from PBMCs. In addition, the sample was reused for a study of T cells in Graves' hyperthyroidism and ophthalmopathy.

The source material was peripheral blood mononuclear cells (PBMCs), sampled at new diagnosis, from a patient treated with antithyroid drugs. Receptor source: a woman aged 25 to 45 with Graves disease.

This rearrangement joins TRBV25-1 to TRBJ2-2; D call uncertain. This CDR3 comprises 13 residues. Trimming shortened V by 1 base and J by 5 bases, and 5 bases separated the two germline ends. The germline CDR1 and CDR2 sequences are MGHDK and SYGVNS. CDR3 sequence: CASSEFLTGELFF. The CDR3 DNA reads as TGTGCCAGCAGTGAATTCCTTACCGGGGAGCTGTTTTTT.

Details on this clonotype: One end of the junction does not line up with germline, which may come from a read error. J is TRBJ1-1 and V is TRBV27; 8 bases map to TRBD1. The germline CDR1 and CDR2 sequences are MNHEY and SMNVEV (reference sequence). This CDR3 comprises 12 residues. The CDR3 region is CARSSTGGEAFF. The CDR3 DNA is TGTGCCCGCAGCTCCACAGGGGGTGAAGCTTTCTTT.

This clonotype has a count of ten or more. J is TRBJ1-5 and V is TRBV28; D is perhaps TRBD1 (6 bases). In germline, CDR1 is MDHEN, CDR2 SYDVKM. V gave up 6 bases and J gave up 5 bases, with 29 bases separating them. The CDR3 extends over 19 amino acids. CDR3 protein: CASRGLPGARSIVDQPQHF. The CDR3 DNA sequence: TGTGCCAGCAGGGGTCTCCCGGGGGCGCGTTCTATCGTCGATCAGCCCCAGCATTTT. The variable domain in full, completed from reference TRBV28 and TRBJ1-5, reads DVKVTQSSRYLVKRTGEKVFLECVQDMDHENMFWYRQDPGLGLRLIYFSYDVKMKEKGDIPEGYSVSREKKERFSLILESASTNQTSMYLCASRGLPGARSIVDQPQHFGDGTRLSIL.

This clonotype was seen at least ten times. The chain employs TRBV12-3 or TRBV12-4 and TRBJ1-6; D is uncertain. V was clipped by 6 bases and J by 5 bases, with 26 bases between them. This CDR3 region has 19 residues. CDR3 nucleotide sequence: TGTGCCAGCAGCCCCTCTATCACAACAGTCCCGGCCGATAATTCACCCCTCCACTTT. Translation: CASSPSITTVPADNSPLHF.

This clonotype showed up many times. The J gene is TRBJ1-1, the V gene TRBV7-2, with 8 positions matching TRBD1. Germline loops: CDR1 SGHTA, CDR2 FQGNSA. This CDR3 is 13 amino acids long. Unmatched junction bases numbered 2, after V lost 4 bases and J lost 4 bases. The CDR3 coding sequence is TGTGCCAGCAGCTCGACAGGGGCCACTGAAGCTTTCTTT. Translated: CASSSTGATEAFF.

This clonotype was detected ten times or more. This chain connects TRBV5-1 to TRBJ2-1; unclear D gene. Looked up from germline, CDR1 is SGHRS and CDR2 is YFSETQ. CDR3 length: 14 amino acids. With 0 bases removed from V and 5 bases from J, the gap between germline ends came to 9 bases. The CDR3 DNA follows: TGCGCCAGCAGCTTGGATCTGGACGACAATGAGCAGTTCTTC. This translates into CASSLDLDDNEQFF.